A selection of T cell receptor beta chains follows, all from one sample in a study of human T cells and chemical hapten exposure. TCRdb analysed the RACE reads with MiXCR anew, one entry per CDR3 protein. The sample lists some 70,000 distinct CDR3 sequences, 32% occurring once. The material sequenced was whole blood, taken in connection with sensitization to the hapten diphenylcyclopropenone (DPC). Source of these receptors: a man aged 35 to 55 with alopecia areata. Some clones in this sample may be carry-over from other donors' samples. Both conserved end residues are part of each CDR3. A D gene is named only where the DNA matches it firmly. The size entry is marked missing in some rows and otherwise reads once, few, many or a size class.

DNA: TGTGCCAGTAGGGCCACCGGGACAGTCCTCTCCTACAATGAGCAGTTCTTC
CDR3: CASRATGTVLSYNEQFF
V: TRBV19
size: -
J: TRBJ2-1
length: 17
D: TRBD1

DNA: TGTGCCAGCAGTTACTCGAAGAGTAGTAAAGTCACAGATACGCAGTATTTT
CDR3: CASSYSKSSKVTDTQYF
V: TRBV6-5
size: -
J: TRBJ2-3
length: 17
D: -

DNA: TGTGCCAGCCTTAGCGGGAGGGCCAGGGAGCAGTTCTTC
CDR3: CASLSGRAREQFF
V: TRBV28
size: -
J: TRBJ2-1
length: 13
D: TRBD2

DNA: TGTGCCAGCAGTTACGGGGGGAACGTGGGCACAGATACGCAGTATTTT
CDR3: CASSYGGNVGTDTQYF
V: TRBV6-6
size: few
J: TRBJ2-3
length: 16
D: -

DNA: TGTGCCGGAACCGGGACAAACAATTCACCCCTCCACTTT
CDR3: CAGTGTNNSPLHF
V: TRBV7-9
size: few
J: TRBJ1-6
length: 13
D: -

DNA: TGTGCCGGAAGCCTTGAGAATTCACCCCTCCACTTT
CDR3: CAGSLENSPLHF
V: TRBV30
size: -
J: TRBJ1-6
length: 12
D: -

DNA: TGCAGTGCTAGAGACACAGGGGAAAGAGTCCCAGGACGGGATCAGCCCCAGCATTTT
CDR3: CSARDTGERVPGRDQPQHF
V: TRBV20-1
size: -
J: TRBJ1-5
length: 19
D: TRBD1

DNA: TGTGCCTGGAGTTCAGGGCTCAGCACTGAAGCTTTCTTT
CDR3: CAWSSGLSTEAFF
V: TRBV30
size: -
J: TRBJ1-1
length: 13
D: -

DNA: TGTGCCAGCAGCGTAGGGGTAGGGGGCGAGGCAGATACGCAGTATTTT
CDR3: CASSVGVGGEADTQYF
V: TRBV9
size: -
J: TRBJ2-3
length: 16
D: TRBD1

DNA: TGTGCCAGCAGCTTCCCCCCCGCGACAGGGGACACTGAAGCTTTCTTT
CDR3: CASSFPPATGDTEAFF
V: TRBV7-9
size: few
J: TRBJ1-1
length: 16
D: TRBD1

DNA: TGTGCCAGCAGCCAAGGCTCGGGGACATTCAAACATGTGGACGAGCAGTACTTC
CDR3: CASSQGSGTFKHVDEQYF
V: TRBV3-1
size: few
J: TRBJ2-7
length: 18
D: -

DNA: TGCGCCAGCAGCTCGGGGGTCACAGATACGCAGTATTTT
CDR3: CASSSGVTDTQYF
V: TRBV5-1
size: -
J: TRBJ2-3
length: 13
D: -

DNA: TGTGCCAGCAGCGTAGTAGGGGCGCCTGGGGAGACCCAGTACTTC
CDR3: CASSVVGAPGETQYF
V: TRBV9
size: few
J: TRBJ2-5
length: 15
D: -

DNA: TGTGCCACCAGCAGAGATCGGCTTGCGGAGACCCAGTACTTC
CDR3: CATSRDRLAETQYF
V: TRBV15
size: few
J: TRBJ2-5
length: 14
D: -

DNA: TGTGCCAGCAGCCCGTCCATAGCGGGAGGGCTCACCGGGGAGCTGTTTTTT
CDR3: CASSPSIAGGLTGELFF
V: TRBV9
size: -
J: TRBJ2-2
length: 17
D: TRBD2

DNA: TGCAGTGCTAGATCCCAAAATATCCGGGAAGACACCTTC
CDR3: CSARSQNIREDTF
V: TRBV20-1
size: -
J: TRBJ1-2
length: 13
D: -

DNA: TGTGCCAGCTCACTTCTGGGACAGGGGATAACCGCGAACACCGGGGAGCTGTTTTTT
CDR3: CASSLLGQGITANTGELFF
V: TRBV18
size: -
J: TRBJ2-2
length: 19
D: TRBD1

DNA: TGTGCCAGCAGTACGAGACAGGGGAACATTCAGTACTTC
CDR3: CASSTRQGNIQYF
V: TRBV12-3/TRBV12-4
size: few
J: TRBJ2-4
length: 13
D: TRBD1

DNA: TGTGCCACCAGTGAGGGGAATGGAAACACCATATATTTT
CDR3: CATSEGNGNTIYF
V: TRBV24-1
size: few
J: TRBJ1-3
length: 13
D: -

DNA: TGTGCCAGCAGCTTAGACAGCCGGTACACCGGGGAGCTGTTTTTT
CDR3: CASSLDSRYTGELFF
V: TRBV7-9
size: few
J: TRBJ2-2
length: 15
D: -

DNA: TGTGCCAGCACCATACAGGGCTCCTACGAGCAGTACTTC
CDR3: CASTIQGSYEQYF
V: TRBV12-3/TRBV12-4
size: -
J: TRBJ2-7
length: 13
D: -

DNA: TGTGCCTGGCAGGGTGAGGGGCAGGAAGAGACCCAGTACTTC
CDR3: CAWQGEGQEETQYF
V: TRBV30
size: -
J: TRBJ2-5
length: 14
D: -

DNA: TGTGCCACCAGTGACCTCGGACAGGGAGGGCTGGGGGAGCTGTTTTTT
CDR3: CATSDLGQGGLGELFF
V: TRBV24-1
size: -
J: TRBJ2-2
length: 16
D: -

DNA: TGTGCCAGGGGCTCCCGTCACACAGATACGCAGTATTTT
CDR3: CARGSRHTDTQYF
V: TRBV25-1
size: many
J: TRBJ2-3
length: 13
D: -

DNA: TGTGCCAGCTCAAGGACAGGGGGCTACGAGCAGTACTTC
CDR3: CASSRTGGYEQYF
V: TRBV18
size: -
J: TRBJ2-7
length: 13
D: TRBD1

DNA: TGTGCCACCAGTGATTTGCCCCTTATTTCACAGGGTTGCAATCAGCCCCAGCATTTT
CDR3: CATSDLPLISQGCNQPQHF
V: TRBV24-1
size: once
J: TRBJ1-5
length: 19
D: -

DNA: TGTGCCAGCTCAGAGTCGACAGGGAACAATCAGCCCCAGCATTTT
CDR3: CASSESTGNNQPQHF
V: TRBV18
size: -
J: TRBJ1-5
length: 15
D: TRBD1

DNA: TGTGCCAGCAGCCAACCCCTAGCGGGAGGATACAATGAGCAGTTCTTC
CDR3: CASSQPLAGGYNEQFF
V: TRBV9
size: -
J: TRBJ2-1
length: 16
D: TRBD2

DNA: TGTGCCAGCAGCGAAAAACCGGGACTAGCGATTGAGACCCAGTACTTC
CDR3: CASSEKPGLAIETQYF
V: TRBV16
size: once
J: TRBJ2-5
length: 16
D: TRBD2

DNA: TGCAGTGCTCCTGAAGTGGGGAGGGTAAACTATGGCTACACCTTC
CDR3: CSAPEVGRVNYGYTF
V: TRBV20-1
size: few
J: TRBJ1-2
length: 15
D: -

DNA: TGTGCCACCTCCAAAGGGGCGGGAGTTGCGTTCTTC
CDR3: CATSKGAGVAFF
V: TRBV24-1
size: few
J: TRBJ2-1
length: 12
D: TRBD2